This is a list of T cell receptor beta chains from one sample in a study of T cells expressing NK-cell markers. With the 5' RACE reads reprocessed, TCRdb shows one record per CDR3 protein and no DNA. This sample carries 400,000 to 450,000 distinct CDR3 sequences, with roughly 7.2% going to the ten biggest clones. The sequencing sample was made of blood T cells: a sorted CD56 or NKG2C T cell subset, CD4+ or CD8+ T cells, or bulk PBMC T cells (not recorded which). The receptors stem from a woman between 18 and 75 years old in good health. CDR3s include the opening cysteine and the closing phenylalanine or tryptophan.

V gene,J gene,CDR3 protein
TRBV20-1,TRBJ2-1,CSARDSGRESYNEQFF
TRBV28,TRBJ2-7,CASSFTPPDREYEQYF
TRBV4-3,TRBJ1-5,CASSQDWEVGGHQPQHF
TRBV5-4,TRBJ2-7,CASSLGGGISPGEQYF
TRBV20-1,TRBJ2-7,CSASEPAGVDEQYF
TRBV12-3/TRBV12-4,TRBJ1-2,CASSLFTSGYTF
TRBV12-3/TRBV12-4,TRBJ2-1,CASSLSSGGVYNEQFF
TRBV6-2/TRBV6-3,TRBJ1-2,CASSYPDSPIGYTF
TRBV3-1,TRBJ2-5,CASSQDLLARETQYF
TRBV6-1,TRBJ1-2,CASSPTGALSYGYTF
TRBV29-1,TRBJ2-2,CSVSGRPNTGELFF
TRBV10-3,TRBJ1-3,CATGTGRASGNTIYF
TRBV28,TRBJ1-1,CASSSLRSGNTEAFF
TRBV6-1,TRBJ2-7,CASRRLAGGESEQYF
TRBV20-1,TRBJ2-3,CSARGTSGGTPSTDTQYF
TRBV29-1,TRBJ1-1,CSAHRGPTEAFF
TRBV28,TRBJ2-3,CASGSRVSSTDTQYF
TRBV12-3/TRBV12-4,TRBJ1-2,CASRRQGREHGYTF
TRBV3-1,TRBJ2-7,CASSLVPTGRGYEQYF
TRBV6-1,TRBJ2-3,CASSLFTGAGDTQYF
TRBV6-5,TRBJ1-1,CASSFRGFLGTEAFF
TRBV27,TRBJ2-1,CASSPPGLRDNEQFF
TRBV19,TRBJ2-2,CASSGGLKDIGELFF
TRBV7-9,TRBJ1-2,CASSPPPSYGYTF
TRBV5-1,TRBJ2-5,CASSFNGGFKETQYF
TRBV20-1,TRBJ1-4,CSALRVGEKLFF
TRBV12-3/TRBV12-4,TRBJ1-1,CASSFRTGNTEAFF
TRBV6-5,TRBJ2-1,CASSYSGTGENEQFF
TRBV20-1,TRBJ2-1,CSARETSGSQYNEQFF
TRBV7-2,TRBJ2-7,CASSYRTGGTYEQYF
TRBV4-1,TRBJ2-2,CASSGLGLAGGGGTGELFF
TRBV6-5,TRBJ1-1,CASSYSSGSQEAFF
TRBV29-1,TRBJ1-5,CSVRLEGSGQPQHF
TRBV27,TRBJ2-5,CASSLFPQGVGETQYF
TRBV5-1,TRBJ2-7,CASSLTGTEFGYEQYF
TRBV20-1,TRBJ2-1,CSAIIAQRGDYNEQFF
TRBV19,TRBJ1-5,CASTRGGVASNQPQHF
TRBV7-9,TRBJ2-2,CASSPGFYNTGELFF
TRBV18,TRBJ2-5,CASSFQPQETQYF
TRBV12-3/TRBV12-4,TRBJ1-2,CASSLGIGAGYGYTF
TRBV20-1,TRBJ2-1,CSAKPLFERGYNEQFF
TRBV5-5,TRBJ1-4,CASSGYRGQAEKLFF
TRBV20-1,TRBJ1-5,CSARVPQGGSNQPQHF
TRBV20-1,TRBJ1-1,CSANNPGTEAFF
TRBV12-3/TRBV12-4,TRBJ1-1,CASSRDRGPAFF
TRBV5-1,TRBJ2-1,CASSLRGGSSYNEQFF
TRBV5-1,TRBJ1-4,CASSPTGSATNEKLFF
TRBV20-1,TRBJ1-2,CSDKGRQDHDGYTF
TRBV29-1,TRBJ2-5,CSGAGAGGFEETQYF
TRBV12-3/TRBV12-4,TRBJ2-3,CASSYSGVGDTQYF
TRBV7-3,TRBJ2-1,CASSTRGSWDEQFF
TRBV4-3,TRBJ2-7,CASSQGKGPNYEQYF
TRBV24-1,TRBJ1-2,CATSDPSSGYTF
TRBV7-9,TRBJ1-2,CASSRHGQALSDYGYTF
TRBV12-3/TRBV12-4,TRBJ2-1,CASRLAGGLYEQFF
TRBV5-1,TRBJ2-1,CASRTTLYNEQFF
TRBV9,TRBJ1-2,CASSTYYGYTF
TRBV20-1,TRBJ2-2,CSARGVHPGELFF